Listed here are 2 T cell receptor beta chains from one sample, sequenced in a study of early T cells in non-severe SARS-CoV-2 infection. MiXCR was run by TCRdb on the 5' RACE reads, yielding one entry per CDR3 protein. In the table there are more than 90,000 distinct CDR3 sequences, roughly an eighth of which are singletons. Source material: whole blood. These receptors originate from an adult who was a healthcare worker with PCR-confirmed SARS-CoV-2 infection or an uninfected control (not recorded which).

This clonotype occurred many times. The CDR3 sequence is CASSFMVRQETQYF. In DNA form, the CDR3 reads TGTGCCAGCAGCTTCATGGTCCGCCAAGAGACCCAGTACTTC. The chain couples TRBV7-2 to TRBJ2-5; no reliable D call. Germline lookup yields CDR1 SGHTA and CDR2 FQGNSA. Deletions cut 3 bases from V and 1 base from J, with 9 bases between. This CDR3 has 14 residues.

This clonotype has a count of ten or more. The chain joins TRBV27 to TRBJ2-5; D possibly uses TRBD1 or TRBD2 (6 bases each). This CDR3 has 18 residues. The V end lost 7 bases, the J end lost 1 base, and 25 bases lay between the germline ends. The germline gives CDR1 MNHEY, CDR2 SMNVEV (reference sequence). DNA for the CDR3: TGTGCCAGCAAGCAACAGAGGGGGAGGCCCGGCGGCCAAGAGACCCAGTACTTC. It yields the protein CASKQQRGRPGGQETQYF.